A selection of T cell receptor beta chains follows, all from one sample in a study of cytomegalovirus exposure and HLA in healthy donors. This table comes from immunoSEQ multiplex PCR, and its TCRdb copy is limited to in-frame clones, with some not included. Here the sample spans about 180,000 clones, 80% being singletons. Sequenced material: PBMCs. These receptors all come from a woman in her 30s in good health and CMV-seronegative. Both conserved end residues are part of each CDR3. D genes are given only for firm matches. Size is omitted from some rows. Given values are once, few, many or a class for expanded clones.

D gene: .; J gene: TRBJ2-7; clone size: .; V gene: TRBV5-1; CDR3 protein: CASSLAAAVDYEQYF; CDR3 DNA: TGCGCCAGCAGCTTGGCCGCCGCGGTTGACTACGAGCAGTACTTC
D gene: TRBD1; J gene: TRBJ1-2; clone size: .; V gene: TRBV14; CDR3 protein: CASSPLDREIIGYTF; CDR3 DNA: TGTGCCAGCAGCCCCCTGGACAGGGAGATAATCGGCTACACCTTC
D gene: TRBD1; J gene: TRBJ1-5; clone size: .; V gene: TRBV19; CDR3 protein: CASSPTGSWQPQHF; CDR3 DNA: TGTGCCAGTAGTCCGACAGGGTCGTGGCAACCCCAGCATTTT
D gene: TRBD1; J gene: TRBJ1-2; clone size: few; V gene: TRBV9; CDR3 protein: CASSGRQGIDGYTF; CDR3 DNA: TGTGCCAGCAGCGGTAGACAGGGAATTGATGGCTACACCTTC
D gene: TRBD2; J gene: TRBJ2-5; clone size: .; V gene: TRBV7-7; CDR3 protein: CASSKGLVAGGRETQYF; CDR3 DNA: TGTGCCAGCAGCAAAGGTCTGGTAGCGGGGGGAAGAGAGACCCAGTACTTC
D gene: TRBD1; J gene: TRBJ2-7; clone size: .; V gene: TRBV15; CDR3 protein: CATSRGPSTGGKYEQYF; CDR3 DNA: TGTGCCACCAGCAGAGGCCCTTCGACAGGGGGGAAGTACGAGCAGTACTTC
D gene: .; J gene: TRBJ1-3; clone size: few; V gene: TRBV19; CDR3 protein: CASTTSGNGNTIYF; CDR3 DNA: TGTGCCAGTACCACCTCGGGGAATGGAAACACCATATATTTT
D gene: .; J gene: TRBJ1-5; clone size: .; V gene: TRBV5-1; CDR3 protein: CASSLSGGGNNQPQHF; CDR3 DNA: TGCGCCAGCAGCTTGAGCGGGGGGGGTAATAATCAGCCCCAGCATTTT
D gene: .; J gene: TRBJ1-5; clone size: .; V gene: TRBV9; CDR3 protein: CASSVAQNQPQHF; CDR3 DNA: TGTGCCAGCAGCGTAGCCCAGAATCAGCCCCAGCATTTT
D gene: .; J gene: TRBJ1-2; clone size: .; V gene: TRBV27; CDR3 protein: CASRTAGQYGYTF; CDR3 DNA: TGTGCCAGCAGAACAGCAGGGCAGTATGGCTACACCTTC